This T cell receptor beta chain was obtained from a study of blood T cell repertoires in COVID-19. Study in general: Donors in the United States, Italy and Spain gave samples during acute or convalescent COVID-19.

Generated by immunoSEQ multiplex PCR, the TCRdb table keeps only in-frame clones and is missing some. This sample has over 70,000 clones; roughly four fifths occur once, and the top ten carry under 3%. The CDR3 length is 14 residues. Trimming took 10 bases from V and 0 from J, leaving 16 bases between them. Germline CDR1 and CDR2: SNHLY and FYNNEI. This sequence was found in a man between 65 and 80 years old with COVID-19, enrolled during active disease. J is TRBJ2-7 and V is TRBV2, with D possibly matching TRBD1 (6 bases). Material: peripheral blood. The CDR3 DNA reads as TGTGCCAACCGTCAGGGGAGCAACTCCTACGAGCAGTACTTC. It codes for CANRQGSNSYEQYF.